This T cell receptor beta chain is from a study of blood T cell repertoires in COVID-19. Study overall: The origin of the acute and convalescent COVID-19 samples was the United States, Italy and Spain.

Clones were read by immunoSEQ multiplex PCR, and TCRdb kept only the in-frame ones, dropping some. The data hold more than 85,000 clones, with 84% observed a single time. Trimming took off 1 base at V and 5 bases at J, with 12 bases between the two ends. Germline V CDR1 and CDR2: SGHAT, FQNNGV. The CDR3 is 14 residues long. This clone came up a few times. V gene TRBV11-2 combines with J gene TRBJ2-7; TRBD2 might be the D (6 bases). The sequence was obtained from a human donor in a cohort sampled during active COVID-19. Sequenced input: peripheral blood. CDR3 amino acids: CASSLVPPGDEQYF. The CDR3 DNA follows: TGTGCCAGCAGCTTAGTCCCCCCGGGGGACGAGCAGTACTTC.